Listed below are T cell receptor beta chains from one sample, sequenced in a study of OX40 agonist ivuxolimab in advanced cancers. Sequencing was performed with immunoSEQ multiplex PCR; in TCRdb, only in-frame clones are kept and a portion is missing. The sample shows some 70,000 clones, around 80% of them seen only once. Sequences were derived from CD4+ or CD8+ T cells sorted from blood, sampled in a trial of the OX40 agonist ivuxolimab. These TCRs come from an adult with an advanced solid tumor such as melanoma, head and neck, liver or kidney cancer. The CDR3 runs from the conserved cysteine through the conserved F or W. D genes are given only for firm matches. Rows may omit the clone size; those that give it use once, few, many or a size class.

V gene	clone size	D gene	J gene	CDR3 DNA	CDR3 protein
TRBV11-2	-	-	TRBJ2-2	TGTGCCAGCAGCCCGTCCACAGTGGGGGGGCCCGGGGAGCTGTTTTTT	CASSPSTVGGPGELFF
TRBV5-1	-	-	TRBJ2-3	TGCGCCAGCAGCTCTCGCCCGGTTAGCACAGATACGCAGTATTTT	CASSSRPVSTDTQYF
TRBV4-1	once	TRBD2	TRBJ2-1	TGCGCCAGCAGCCAAGATAACCTAGCGGGACTCTCCTACAATGAGCAGTTCTTC	CASSQDNLAGLSYNEQFF
TRBV7-9	-	TRBD1	TRBJ1-1	TGTGCCAGCAGCCAAAACAGGGGGTATACTGAAGCTTTCTTT	CASSQNRGYTEAFF
TRBV6-5	-	-	TRBJ2-4	TGTGCCAGCAGTTACCGTGCAGGGCGAAACATTCAGTACTTC	CASSYRAGRNIQYF
TRBV30	-	TRBD1	TRBJ2-1	TGTGCCTGGAGTACAGGGGGCGTAGGCAATGAGCAGTTCTTC	CAWSTGGVGNEQFF
TRBV30	-	-	TRBJ1-2	TGTGCCTGGAGTGTATCTTGGGTGGGTGGCTACACCTTC	CAWSVSWVGGYTF
TRBV7-2	-	-	TRBJ1-2	TGTGCCAGCAGCGCCTGGTCCTCTAACTATGGCTACACCTTC	CASSAWSSNYGYTF
TRBV10-3	-	TRBD1	TRBJ2-3	TGTGCCATCAGTACAGGGGGCACAGATACGCAGTATTTT	CAISTGGTDTQYF
TRBV5-6	-	TRBD1	TRBJ1-5	TGTGCCAGCAGCCTCTACGGACAGGGAGGGAATCAGCCCCAGCATTTT	CASSLYGQGGNQPQHF
TRBV11-2	few	-	TRBJ1-2	TGTGCCAGCAGCTTGGAGGGCAGATCCTATGGCTACACCTTC	CASSLEGRSYGYTF
TRBV12-5	-	-	TRBJ1-5	TGTGCTAGCGTAGTTGAGGGGGGAAATCAGCCCCAGCATTTT	CASVVEGGNQPQHF
TRBV14	-	-	TRBJ1-3	TGTGCCAGCAGCCTAGACATCGTGCCCTCTGGAAACACCATATATTTT	CASSLDIVPSGNTIYF
TRBV29-1	-	-	TRBJ2-1	TGCAGCCAAAGCTCATCCTCCTACAATGAGCAGTTCTTC	CSQSSSSYNEQFF
TRBV19	-	-	TRBJ1-3	TGTGCCAGTAAGACTGCTGGAAACACCATATATTTT	CASKTAGNTIYF
TRBV5-4	once	-	TRBJ2-7	TGTGCCAGCAGCCGGACCCAGTGGGGACGCAGTGCCTACGAGCAGTACTTC	CASSRTQWGRSAYEQYF
TRBV29-1	-	-	TRBJ2-2	TGCAGCGTTGAAGGACAGATGACCGGGGAGCTGTTTTTT	CSVEGQMTGELFF
TRBV7-6	-	TRBD1	TRBJ1-2	TGTGCCAGCAGCCAGGGGGGGATACACTATGGCTACACCTTC	CASSQGGIHYGYTF
TRBV7-2	-	-	TRBJ2-7	TGTGCCAGCAGCTTAGAGACATCGGGCATGCAGTACTTC	CASSLETSGMQYF
TRBV4-2	-	-	TRBJ2-6	TGTGCCAGCAGCCAAAGTCCCTCGATGGCCGGGGCCAACGTCCTGACTTTC	CASSQSPSMAGANVLTF
TRBV28	once	-	TRBJ2-7	TGTGCCAGCAGTTTACCTGGGTCTGGGGCCCACGAGCAGTACTTC	CASSLPGSGAHEQYF
TRBV19	-	TRBD1	TRBJ2-7	TGTGCCAGTAACCGGGACAGGGGCGACGAGCAGTACTTC	CASNRDRGDEQYF
TRBV30	-	-	TRBJ1-3	TGTGCCTGGAGTGGAGATCACTCTGGAAACACCATATATTTT	CAWSGDHSGNTIYF
TRBV5-6	-	-	TRBJ1-1	TGTGCCAGCAGCCACCCGGGACGGAACACTGAAGCTTTCTTT	CASSHPGRNTEAFF
TRBV18	-	TRBD2	TRBJ2-1	TGTGCCAGCTCATCGTTCCCGGGACTAGCGGAGAGCTCCTACAATGAGCAGTTCTTC	CASSSFPGLAESSYNEQFF
TRBV19	-	TRBD2	TRBJ2-3	TGTGCCAGTAGTATAGATACTGGGGTTGGAGCGGGGTTCACAGATACGCAGTATTTT	CASSIDTGVGAGFTDTQYF
TRBV7-9	-	-	TRBJ1-1	TGTGCCAGCAGCTTAAAGTTCAGGGAGAACACTGAAGCTTTCTTT	CASSLKFRENTEAFF
TRBV18	-	-	TRBJ2-5	TGTGCCAGCCGGAGGAAGGAGACCCAGTACTTC	CASRRKETQYF